This T cell receptor beta chain derives from a study of PD-1 blockade in classical Hodgkin lymphoma. Study information: Each patient was given nivolumab 3 mg/kg through a vein every 2 weeks. Study-wide points: Whereas CD4+ TCR diversity had risen significantly by C4D1, CD8+ TCR diversity had not. The study found complete responders had baseline diversity similar to newly diagnosed patients.

With no exception, relapse followed autologous stem cell transplantation in all patients, and brentuximab vedotin exposure varied. Notes on this clone: What it binds is not known.

The CDR3 covers 14 residues. From germline, CDR1 is SGHRS and CDR2 YFSETQ. V was pared by 0 bases and J by 10 bases, with 2 bases of the junction left unmatched. Assay: immunoSEQ multiplex PCR; the TCRdb copy retains only in-frame clones and omits some. The repertoire holds 10,000 to 15,000 clones, 84% seen once, with approximately 24% in the top ten. This chain connects TRBV5-1 to TRBJ1-6; 9 nucleotides align to TRBD1. The sequence came from a human donor with classical Hodgkin lymphoma. The sequenced sample was peripheral blood mononuclear cells (PBMCs), obtained at baseline. The CDR3, as DNA: TGCGCCAGCAGCTTGGGACAGGGGGGATCACCCCTCCACTTT. The encoded protein is CASSLGQGGSPLHF.